The 4 T cell receptor beta chains below come from one sample, sequenced in a study of cytomegalovirus exposure and HLA in healthy donors (dated by TCRdb to the late 2010s). Libraries were made using the immunoSEQ multiplex PCR assay. For the multiplex PCR, a mixture combining 60 forward primers for TCR Vbeta segments and 13 reverse primers for TCR Jbeta segments was used. TCRdb carries this immuneACCESS record with in-frame sequences only. Its versions omit some clonotypes, under half of them owing to an unresolved V gene in the studies checked, with the rest unexplained. This sample has roughly 170,000 clones in its table, and approximately 80% of those were observed once. The ten largest clones capture 1.6% of the sample. Sample: PBMCs. The receptors derive from a woman aged 25-40 years in good health and CMV-seronegative.

The CDR3 reads CASSEVANSPLHF. The CDR3 region has the DNA TGTGCCAGCAGTGAAGTGGCCAATTCACCCCTCCACTTT. V gene TRBV6-1 combines with J gene TRBJ1-6, with D unclear. Per germline, CDR1 MNHNS and CDR2 SASEGT. The CDR3 extends over 13 amino acids. V was pared by 1 base and J by 7 bases, with 5 bases between.

This clone was found once. The chain combines TRBV27 with TRBJ1-2; 8 bases are shared with TRBD1. This CDR3 spans 14 amino acids. Germline CDR1 is MNHEY and CDR2 is SMNVEV (reference sequence). Trimming at V came to 7 bases and at J to 7 bases, leaving 11 bases not matched to a gene. The CDR3 region has the DNA TGTGCCAGCACCCCCTGGCAGGGGGCGTTTGGCTACACCTTC. As protein: CASTPWQGAFGYTF.

The V call is TRBV5-1, the J call TRBJ1-3; no clear D gene. Germline-derived CDR1 and CDR2 are SGHRS and YFSETQ. The length of the CDR3 is 16 residues. The V gene lost 0 bases and the J gene lost 1 base, with 11 bases spanning the gap. CDR3 loop: CASSLDSGRSGNTIYF. The DNA for the CDR3 is TGCGCCAGCAGCTTGGACTCAGGCAGATCTGGAAACACCATATATTTT.

The CDR3 is CASSPPSGAYNEQFF. CDR3 bases: TGTGCCAGCAGCCCACCCTCCGGGGCCTACAATGAGCAGTTCTTC. V is TRBV7-6 and J is TRBJ2-1; weak D call: TRBD2 (5 bases). Germline CDR1 and CDR2: SGHVS and FNYEAQ. Trimming pared 5 bases from V and 2 bases from J, leaving 13 bases between. CDR3 size: 15 residues.